This T cell receptor beta chain was recovered during a study of cytomegalovirus exposure and HLA in healthy donors. Study details: Later, an analysis reported that the 120 or so validation repertoires had used the same platform as the approximately 670 first-cohort repertoires. Study findings and constraints: Diagnosis of cytomegalovirus status made by the classifier reportedly showed high specificity and sensitivity. Among TCR beta chains, those listed as cytomegalovirus-associated numbered more than 150.

As regards this clone: Antigen unknown.

Repertoires were generated with immunoSEQ multiplex PCR, while TCRdb's copy carries only in-frame clones and drops some. The sample yields some 130,000 clones, about 80% seen once. Germline V gives CDR1 SQVTM, CDR2 ANQGSEA. The V gene lost 4 bases and the J gene lost 4 bases, with 16 bases spanning the gap. The CDR3 is 15 residues long. Sequencing was carried out using PBMCs. This TCR came from a man under 40 in good health and CMV-seropositive. The V gene is TRBV29-1, the J gene TRBJ2-2, with TRBD2 as a possible D gene (7 bases). In nucleotides, the CDR3 is TGCAGCGTTGGAGTCGGGGGGCTGATCACCGGGGAGCTGTTTTTT. It specifies CSVGVGGLITGELFF.